The entry below gives a single T cell receptor (beta chain) sequence along with its context. Its antigen is currently unknown. Reverse transcription used about 0.45 to 1 ug RNA and random hexamers. TCRdb ran MiXCR on the immunoSEQ multiplex PCR reads and lists one entry per CDR3 protein. The data hold around 170,000 distinct CDR3 sequences, with roughly 94% observed a single time. Trimming pared 4 bases from V and 6 bases from J, leaving 16 bases between. Germline loops: CDR1 SGHDN, CDR2 FVKESK. The CDR3 is 15 residues long. This record belongs to a study of CD8 T cells in Susac syndrome. Study-wide findings and caveats: Susac-specific public clones were found in both the total CD8+ and the CD8+ TEMRA repertoires, with over 15 in the former and 4 to 6 in the latter.

The clonotype was recovered from a human donor with Susac syndrome. The chain joins TRBV14 to TRBJ2-1, with D perhaps given as TRBD1 or TRBD2 (6 bases each). The sample taken for sequencing was CD8+ T cells from PBMCs. Here the CDR3 reads CASSRRGFEANEQFF. In DNA form, the CDR3 reads TGTGCCAGCAGCCGGAGGGGGTTTGAGGCCAATGAGCAGTTCTTC. Full variable domain (rest looked up from reference TRBV14 and TRBJ2-1): EAGVTQFPSHSVIEKGQTVTLRCDPISGHDNLYWYRRVMGKEIKFLLHFVKESKQDESGMPNNRFLAERTGGTYSTLKVQPAELEDSGVYFCASSRRGFEANEQFFGPGTRLTVL.